The 32 T cell receptor beta chains presented below share a single source sample, sequenced in a study of prognosis after radiotherapy for stage I lung cancer. By two-round multiplex PCR, the TCR beta CDR3 was amplified from genomic DNA. First-round PCR, the initial amplification, used primers specific to each TRBV and TRBJ gene. TCRdb itself ran the multiplex PCR reads through MiXCR, one entry per CDR3 protein. Of approximately 30,000 distinct CDR3 sequences detected, more than 25% appear once; the ten largest clones hold about an eighth. The specimen was PBMCs, collected before or after stereotactic body radiation therapy (not recorded which). The receptors originated from a donor over 45 with non-small cell lung cancer.

In this sample, this clonotype turned up many times. The chain combines TRBV28 with TRBJ2-7; the match to TRBD1 covers 8 bases. Germline V CDR1 and CDR2: MDHEN, SYDVKM. This CDR3 has 16 residues. Trimming took 5 bases from V and 5 from J; bases not matched to a gene: 14. The CDR3 sequence: CASSHAQFRGLNEQYF. CDR3 nucleotides: TGTGCCAGCAGTCACGCCCAGTTCAGGGGGCTTAACGAGCAGTACTTC.

In regard to this clonotype: A much bigger clone sits one base away, suggesting this may be a read error. This chain links TRBV6-2 or TRBV6-3 with TRBJ2-5; TRBD2 matches 16 bases. Germline V CDR1 and CDR2: MNHEY, SVGEGT. CDR3 size: 17 residues. The CDR3 protein is CASSYGTSGRGQETKYF. The CDR3 DNA follows: TGTGCCAGCAGTTACGGGACTAGCGGGAGGGGACAAGAGACCAAGTACTTC.

This clonotype was counted many times. The rearrangement uses TRBV7-8 and TRBJ1-1; D is perhaps TRBD1 (6 bases). Trimming took 6 bases from V and 1 from J, leaving 18 bases between them. The CDR3 loop spans 16 amino acids. The germline V gene has CDR1 SGHVS and CDR2 FQNEAQ. The CDR3 protein is CASSSGVWGQNTEAFF. CDR3 nucleotides: TGTGCCAGCAGTTCCGGGGTTTGGGGGCAGAACACTGAAGCTTTCTTT.

This clonotype came up many times. The V call is TRBV19, the J call TRBJ2-3; 9 nucleotides match TRBD1. The CDR3 spans 17 residues. Germline lookup yields CDR1 LNHDA and CDR2 SQIVND (reference sequence). Trimming took 0 bases from V and 5 from J; bases not matched to a gene: 9. CDR3 coding DNA: TGTGCCAGTAGTATAGAGCGGGGACAGGGTATGCTAGATACGCAGTATTTT. Translation gives CASSIERGQGMLDTQYF.

A note on this clonotype: The junction and the germline gene differ at one end; a read error may be behind it. The V gene is TRBV30, the J gene TRBJ2-1, with 8 bases matching TRBD2. Germline values: CDR1 GTSNPN, CDR2 SVGIG (reference sequence). This CDR3 has 14 residues. The DNA of the CDR3 is TGTGCCTGGTCCTACGGGGGGGCCTACGATGAGCAGTTCTTC. This encodes CAWSYGGAYDEQFF.

CDR3 in amino acids: CASSPGTGGSVTEAFF. The CDR3 nucleotides read TGTGCCAGCTCTCCAGGGACAGGGGGCTCGGTAACTGAAGCTTTCTTT. The chain couples TRBV18 to TRBJ1-1; 12 nucleotides align to TRBD1. J was trimmed by 5 bases and V by 6 bases; bases with no gene match: 10. CDR1 KGHSH and CDR2 LQKENI come from the germline V gene. The CDR3 runs 16 residues.

Sample share makes this clonotype medium-sized. The chain employs TRBV28 and TRBJ1-2; D is uncertain. Germline assignment: CDR1 MDHEN and CDR2 SYDVKM. Deletions cut 3 bases from V and 5 bases from J, with 10 bases between. The CDR3 length is 13 residues. The CDR3 region has the DNA TGTGCCAGCAGTTTTGGAACATTGTATGGCTACACCTTC. Translation gives CASSFGTLYGYTF.

This clonotype was seen repeatedly, ten times or more. The V call is TRBV28, the J call TRBJ1-5, with D uncertain. Germline V gene sequence: CDR1 MDHEN, CDR2 SYDVKM. V was clipped by 6 bases and J by 2 bases, with 20 bases between them. CDR3 size: 17 residues. CDR3 in amino acids: CASSDGGWGWGNQPQHF. CDR3 coding DNA: TGTGCCAGCAGCGATGGTGGCTGGGGTTGGGGCAATCAGCCCCAGCATTTT.

This clonotype was observed many times. This chain uses TRBV27 with TRBJ1-2; weak D call: TRBD1 (6 bases). V was clipped by 3 bases and J by 1 base, with 9 bases between them. This CDR3 has 14 amino acids. Germline V gene lookup returns CDR1 MNHEY and CDR2 SMNVEV (reference sequence). The CDR3: CASSFGQFNYGYTF. The CDR3 bases are TGTGCCAGCAGTTTTGGACAGTTTAACTATGGCTACACCTTC.

In this sample, this clonotype turned up many times. The chain couples TRBV11-2 to TRBJ1-4; 7 positions match TRBD1. CDR3 length: 12 residues. The junction had 1 base not matched to a gene; V was cut back by 5 bases and J by 7 bases. Per the germline V gene, CDR1 is SGHAT and CDR2 is FQNNGV. In nucleotides, the CDR3 is TGTGCCAGCAGCAGACAGGGTGAAAAACTGTTTTTT. As protein: CASSRQGEKLFF.

This clonotype was observed at least ten times. J is TRBJ2-7 and V is TRBV28; D is unclear. CDR1 and CDR2 from the germline V gene are MDHEN and SYDVKM. Trimming left V 5 bases short and J 1 base short, with 3 bases between. The CDR3 spans 11 residues. CDR3 in amino acids: CASSVSYEQYF. CDR3 bases: TGTGCCAGCAGTGTTTCCTACGAGCAGTACTTC.

Many counts were recorded for this clonotype. The rearrangement uses TRBV6-5 and TRBJ1-2; the match to TRBD1 covers 9 bases. The CDR3 is made up of 17 amino acids. V lost 4 bases to trimming and J lost 8 bases; unmatched junction nucleotides: 17. Germline V CDR1 and CDR2: MNHEY, SVGAGI. The DNA of the CDR3 is TGTGCCAGCAGTTCCGGGACAGGGAATTCATATTCTTGGGGCTACACCTTC. As protein: CASSSGTGNSYSWGYTF.

This clonotype was seen ten or more times. The chain couples TRBV30 to TRBJ1-1; D is undetermined. The CDR3 covers 11 residues. Trimming removed 3 bases from V and 4 bases from J, with 6 bases in between. Per the germline V gene, CDR1 is GTSNPN and CDR2 is SVGIG (reference sequence). For the CDR3, the DNA is TGTGCCTGGAGCTCGATCACTGAAGCTTTCTTT. Protein product: CAWSSITEAFF.

This clonotype has ten or more counts. The chain carries TRBV28 and TRBJ2-2; D is possibly TRBD1 (6 bases). Trimming removed 2 bases at V and 5 bases at J, with 15 bases between. From germline, CDR1 is MDHEN and CDR2 SYDVKM. The CDR3 is made up of 16 amino acids. This chain's CDR3 is CASSLDGSGETGELFF. CDR3 nucleotide sequence: TGTGCCAGCAGTTTAGACGGGTCAGGGGAGACCGGGGAGCTGTTTTTT.

This clonotype was recorded at least ten times. The gene calls are TRBV5-5 and TRBJ2-5, with TRBD1 matching 7 bases. The CDR3 is 14 amino acids. Per germline, CDR1 SGHKS and CDR2 YYEKEE (reference sequence). J was trimmed by 5 bases and V by 4 bases; bases with no gene match: 8. The CDR3 DNA reads TGTGCCAGCAGCGATACAGGGGCAGGGGAGACCCAGTACTTC. As protein: CASSDTGAGETQYF.

In regard to this clonotype: One junction end does not reproduce the germline sequence, and a read error may be involved. The rearrangement links TRBV6-1 to TRBJ1-1, with a tentative D call TRBD1 (6 bases). The germline gives CDR1 MNHNS, CDR2 SASEGT. This CDR3 comprises 15 residues. This CDR3 is CASRAGAPLNTEALF. The DNA for the CDR3 is TGTGCGAGCAGAGCAGGGGCGCCTTTGAACACTGAAGCTTTGTTT.

A remark on this clonotype: This likely reflects a read error, since a far larger clone is one base away. This chain connects TRBV28 to TRBJ2-3; the D call may be TRBD1 or TRBD2 (5 bases each). The CDR3 loop spans 11 amino acids. Trimming took 3 bases from V and 8 from J, leaving 6 bases between them. Germline-derived CDR1 and CDR2 are MDHEN and SYDVKM. The CDR3: CASSFGGTQYF. The CDR3 nucleotides are TGTGCCAGCAGTTTTGGGGGTACGCAGTATTTT.

This clonotype was observed many times. The chain combines TRBV13 with TRBJ2-3; D is uncertain. V lost 5 bases, J lost 1 base, and 7 bases lay in between. The germline gives CDR1 PRHDT, CDR2 FYEKMQ (reference sequence). The CDR3 length is 13 residues. The CDR3 nucleotides are TGTGCCAGCAGCCGGTTACGCACAGATACGCAGTATTTT. Amino acids: CASSRLRTDTQYF.

This clonotype appeared many times. V is TRBV20-1 and J is TRBJ1-1; possibly TRBD1 for D (6 bases). CDR1 and CDR2 (germline): DFQATT, SNEGSKA (reference sequence). The germline V and J ends were trimmed by 4 bases and 0 bases, with 9 bases remaining between them. The CDR3 sequence is 13 residues long. The CDR3 loop reads CSAKGVLNTEAFF. In DNA, the CDR3 is TGCAGTGCTAAGGGGGTCTTGAACACTGAAGCTTTCTTT.

Concerning this clonotype: Possible read error: a much larger clone is one base away. The chain uses TRBV14 and TRBJ1-2; no clear D. V lost 4 bases to trimming and J lost 10 bases, with 16 bases between them. CDR1 and CDR2 (germline): SGHDN, FVKESK. The CDR3 length is 13 residues. The CDR3 DNA follows: TGTGCCAGCAGCCCCCGGACCTCGGATGTCTACACCTTC. As protein: CASSPRTSDVYTF.

Ten or more counts support this clonotype. The chain uses TRBV6-5 and TRBJ1-2; D gene uncertain. V lost 4 bases and J lost 3, with 12 bases in between. This CDR3 has 14 residues. The germline V gene has CDR1 MNHEY and CDR2 SVGAGI. In nucleotides, the CDR3 is TGTGCCAGCAGTTCCACATCGGACCACTATGGCTACACCTTC. It yields the protein CASSSTSDHYGYTF.

This clonotype was counted many times. V is TRBV11-2 and J is TRBJ2-5; maybe TRBD2 (6 bases). CDR1 and CDR2 (germline): SGHAT, FQNNGV. The CDR3 sequence is 15 residues long. V lost 2 bases, J lost 1 base, and 11 bases lay in between. The CDR3 bases are TGTGCCAGCAGCTTATTGGGGGACTTCCAAGAGACCCAGTACTTC. Translating gives CASSLLGDFQETQYF.

Remarks on this clonotype: A clone one base away is much larger, so this may be a read error. The chain has TRBV6-1 and TRBJ2-2, with D possibly TRBD1 on 6 matching bases. The CDR3 runs to 15 residues. From germline, CDR1 is MNHNS and CDR2 SASEGT. Trimming removed 6 bases from V and 8 bases from J, with 19 bases in between. CDR3 residues: CASRDQGPNRGELFF. CDR3 coding DNA: TGTGCCAGCAGAGATCAGGGGCCGAACAGAGGGGAGCTGTTTTTT.

Comments on this clonotype: One junction end does not reproduce the germline sequence, and a read error may be involved. The chain carries TRBV9 and TRBJ1-5; tentative D call: TRBD1 (5 bases). From germline, CDR1 is SGDLS and CDR2 YYNGEE. The CDR3 extends over 14 amino acids. CDR3 nucleotide sequence: TGTGCCAGCATCGTAGGGACGGAAGGGACTCCCCAGCATTTT. This encodes CASIVGTEGTPQHF.

By its share, this clonotype is medium-sized. The rearrangement links TRBV28 to TRBJ2-2, with 7 nucleotides matching TRBD1. Germline V gene lookup returns CDR1 MDHEN and CDR2 SYDVKM. Trimming at V came to 7 bases and at J to 4 bases, leaving 12 bases not matched to a gene. The CDR3 length is 16 residues. The CDR3 DNA reads as TGTGCCAGCATGGGCTCTCAGGGGGTAGGCACCGGGGAGCTGTTTTTT. It codes for CASMGSQGVGTGELFF.

There are many counts of this clonotype. The chain combines TRBV30 with TRBJ2-7; 9 bases map to TRBD2. The CDR3 is made up of 14 amino acids. Germline lookup yields CDR1 GTSNPN and CDR2 SVGIG (reference sequence). The J segment lost 2 bases and the V segment lost 4 bases, leaving 6 bases of the junction unmatched. CDR3 nucleotides: TGTGCCTGGAACTCCGGGACTAGCACCTACGAGCAGTACTTC. Encoded protein: CAWNSGTSTYEQYF.

This clonotype came up many times. The chain employs TRBV27 and TRBJ2-2; the match to TRBD1 covers 7 bases. The germline V gene has CDR1 MNHEY and CDR2 SMNVEV (reference sequence). This CDR3 has 13 residues. The V gene end was trimmed by 6 bases and the J gene end by 8 bases; junction bases not matched to a gene: 6. The CDR3 protein is CASSRQGSGELFF. CDR3 nucleotide sequence: TGTGCCAGCAGCCGACAGGGATCTGGGGAGCTGTTTTTT.

This clonotype was counted ten times or more. The chain combines TRBV2 with TRBJ2-7; D remains ambiguous. Between the trimmed V and J ends, which lost 3 bases and 4 bases, there was a span of 4 bases. The CDR3 has 11 amino acids. The germline gives CDR1 SNHLY, CDR2 FYNNEI. The CDR3 is CASSDRYEQYF. CDR3 sequence (DNA): TGTGCCAGCAGTGACCGGTACGAGCAGTACTTC.

Points on this clonotype: Just one base apart from a much larger clone, this may be a read error. The CDR3 DNA reads TGTGCCAGCGCGTCATACTCTGTGGCCAACGTCCTGACTTTC. Translating it yields CASASYSVANVLTF. The chain has TRBV6-1 and TRBJ2-6, with D unresolved. This CDR3 spans 14 amino acids. The germline V gene encodes CDR1 MNHNS and CDR2 SASEGT.

The table lists this clonotype with many counts. J is TRBJ2-1 and V is TRBV3-1; the match to TRBD2 covers 13 bases. The ends lost 3 bases at V and 5 bases at J; junction bases unmatched: 4. The CDR3 is made up of 16 amino acids. Germline loops: CDR1 LGHDT, CDR2 YNNKEL (reference sequence). This chain's CDR3 is CASSQGTSGNHNEQFF. The CDR3 DNA reads as TGTGCCAGCAGCCAGGGGACTAGCGGGAACCACAATGAGCAGTTCTTC.

This clonotype was recorded once. One end of the junction does not line up with germline, which may come from a read error. V gene TRBV6-2 or TRBV6-3 combines with J gene TRBJ2-6; D gene unclear. Germline CDR1 reads MNHEY; CDR2 reads SVGEGT. The CDR3 loop spans 15 amino acids. Here the CDR3 DNA reads TGTGCCAGCATTTCGAAGGGCTCTGGGTCCAACGTCCTGACTTTC. Protein product: CASISKGSGSNVLTF.

This clonotype was detected many times. V is TRBV11-2 and J is TRBJ2-7; D perhaps matches TRBD1 (5 bases). Germline CDR1 SGHAT, CDR2 FQNNGV. With 3 bases removed from V and 3 bases from J, the gap between germline ends came to 12 bases. The CDR3 runs 14 residues. CDR3 loop: CASSFIQAHYEQYF. The CDR3 coding sequence is TGTGCCAGCAGCTTCATACAGGCACACTACGAGCAGTACTTC.